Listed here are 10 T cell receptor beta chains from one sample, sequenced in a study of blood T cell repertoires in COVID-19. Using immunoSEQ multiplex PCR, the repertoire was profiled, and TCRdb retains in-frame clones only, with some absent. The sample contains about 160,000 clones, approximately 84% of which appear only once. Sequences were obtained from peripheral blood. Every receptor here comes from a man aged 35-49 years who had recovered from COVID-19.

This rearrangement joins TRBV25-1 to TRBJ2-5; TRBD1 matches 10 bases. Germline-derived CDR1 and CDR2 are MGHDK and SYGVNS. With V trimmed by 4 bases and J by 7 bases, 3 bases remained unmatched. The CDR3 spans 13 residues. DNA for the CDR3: TGTGCCAGCAGTGCACGGACAGGGGGGACCCAGTACTTC. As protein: CASSARTGGTQYF. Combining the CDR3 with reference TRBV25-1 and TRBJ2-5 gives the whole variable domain EADIYQTPRYLVIGTGKKITLECSQTMGHDKMYWYQQDPGMELHLIHYSYGVNSTEKGDLSSESTVSRIRTEHFPLTLESARPSHTSQYLCASSARTGGTQYFGPGTRLLVL.

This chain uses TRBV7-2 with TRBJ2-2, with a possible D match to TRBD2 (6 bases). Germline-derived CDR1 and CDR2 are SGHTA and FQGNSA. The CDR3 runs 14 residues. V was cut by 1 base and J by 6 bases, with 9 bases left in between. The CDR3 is CASSLDGSSGELFF. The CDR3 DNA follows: TGTGCCAGCAGCTTAGACGGGAGCTCCGGGGAGCTGTTTTTT.

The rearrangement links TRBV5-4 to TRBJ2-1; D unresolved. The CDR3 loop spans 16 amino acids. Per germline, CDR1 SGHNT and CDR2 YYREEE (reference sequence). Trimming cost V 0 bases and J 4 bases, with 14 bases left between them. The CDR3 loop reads CASSLGRQTLYNEQFF. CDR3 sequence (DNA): TGTGCCAGCAGCTTGGGCAGGCAGACCCTTTACAATGAGCAGTTCTTC.

This chain's CDR3 is CASRLGASGNTIYF. The CDR3 DNA follows: TGTGCCAGTAGGTTGGGGGCGTCTGGAAACACCATATATTTT. This sequence joins TRBV28 and TRBJ1-3; weak D call: TRBD1 (6 bases). The CDR3 extends over 14 amino acids. Trimming took off 9 bases at V and 1 base at J, with 13 bases between the two ends. Germline CDR1 MDHEN, CDR2 SYDVKM.

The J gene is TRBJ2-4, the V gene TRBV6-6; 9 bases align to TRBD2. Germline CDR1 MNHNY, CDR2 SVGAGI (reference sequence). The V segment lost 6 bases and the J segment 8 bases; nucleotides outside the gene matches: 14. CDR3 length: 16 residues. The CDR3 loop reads CASRPPPGLAEDIQYF. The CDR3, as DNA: TGTGCCAGCAGACCTCCTCCGGGACTAGCTGAGGACATTCAGTACTTC.

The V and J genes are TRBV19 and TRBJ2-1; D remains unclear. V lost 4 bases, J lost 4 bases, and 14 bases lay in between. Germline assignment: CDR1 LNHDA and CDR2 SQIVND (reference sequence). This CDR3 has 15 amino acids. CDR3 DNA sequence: TGTGCCAGTAGTAGGGCGCAAAGCCCTTACAATGAGCAGTTCTTC. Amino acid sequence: CASSRAQSPYNEQFF.

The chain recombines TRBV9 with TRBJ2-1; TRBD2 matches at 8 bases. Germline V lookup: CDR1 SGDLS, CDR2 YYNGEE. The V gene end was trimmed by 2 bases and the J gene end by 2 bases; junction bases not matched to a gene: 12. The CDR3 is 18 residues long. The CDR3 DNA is TGTGCCAGCAGCGTCGGAGGTTTGGCGGGAGGAACCTACAATGAGCAGTTCTTC. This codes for CASSVGGLAGGTYNEQFF.

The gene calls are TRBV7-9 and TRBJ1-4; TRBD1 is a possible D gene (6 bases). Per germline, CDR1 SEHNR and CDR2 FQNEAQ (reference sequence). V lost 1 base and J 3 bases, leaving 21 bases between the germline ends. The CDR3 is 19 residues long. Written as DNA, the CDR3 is TGTGCCAGCAGCTTAGACCAGGGGACAAAGGGGCACTCTAATGAAAAACTGTTTTTT. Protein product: CASSLDQGTKGHSNEKLFF.

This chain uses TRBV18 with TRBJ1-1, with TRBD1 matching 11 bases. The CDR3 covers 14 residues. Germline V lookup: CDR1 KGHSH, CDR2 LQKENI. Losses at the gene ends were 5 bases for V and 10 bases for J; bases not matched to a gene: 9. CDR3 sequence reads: CASSLGTGGSGAFF. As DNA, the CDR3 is TGTGCCAGCTCATTAGGGACAGGGGGTTCGGGAGCTTTCTTT.

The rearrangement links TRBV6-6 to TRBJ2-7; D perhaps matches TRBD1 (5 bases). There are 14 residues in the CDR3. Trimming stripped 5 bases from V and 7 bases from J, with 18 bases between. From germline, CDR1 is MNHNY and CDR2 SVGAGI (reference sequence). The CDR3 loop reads CASSPDGQSGEQYF. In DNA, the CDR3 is TGTGCCAGCAGTCCCGATGGACAATCCGGGGAGCAGTACTTC.